The present T cell receptor beta chain was sequenced within a study of blood T cell repertoires in COVID-19. About the research overall: From the United States, Italy and Spain came samples of acute and convalescent COVID-19.

Clones were sequenced by immunoSEQ multiplex PCR, and TCRdb holds only the in-frame ones, with some missing. The sample holds some 120,000 clones; over 75% are singletons and the top ten take around 3.6%. Trimming stripped 7 bases from V and 3 bases from J, with 12 bases between. Germline V CDR1 and CDR2: MDHEN, SYDVKM. The CDR3 has 13 amino acids. The source of this sequence is an older woman with acute or convalescent COVID-19. Sequencing was performed on peripheral blood. The chain couples TRBV28 to TRBJ1-1; a weak D match, TRBD1 (5 bases). Here the CDR3 reads CASINGGDTEAFF. The CDR3 DNA sequence: TGTGCCAGCATCAACGGGGGAGACACTGAAGCTTTCTTT.